These T cell receptor beta chains were read from a single sample in a study of early T cells in non-severe SARS-CoV-2 infection. In TCRdb, the 5' RACE reads were re-called with MiXCR into one record per CDR3 protein. Of tens of thousands of distinct CDR3 sequences in the sample, 8% to 13% are singletons; the top ten hold 4.5%. Sequenced: whole blood. These receptors came from an adult who was a healthcare worker with PCR-confirmed SARS-CoV-2 infection or an uninfected control (not recorded which). The CDR3 runs from the conserved cysteine through the conserved F or W. The D gene is left open where the match is weak. Size is omitted from some rows. Given values are once, few, many or a class for expanded clones.

d_call j_call clone_size v_call cdr3_nt cdr3_aa
TRBD2 TRBJ2-5 once TRBV6-1 TGTGCCAGCAGCGAGACTAGCGGGGGAAACCAAGAGACCCAGTACTTC CASSETSGGNQETQYF
TRBD1 TRBJ1-6 NA TRBV25-1 TGTGCCAGTTCCGGGACAGGGGATAATTCACCCCTCCACTTT CASSGTGDNSPLHF
NA TRBJ2-5 few TRBV11-2 TGTGCCAGCAGCTTAGGCCAGTACCAAGAGACCCAGTACTTC CASSLGQYQETQYF
NA TRBJ2-5 NA TRBV7-2 TGTGCCAGCAGCTTAGTTCGCCAGGGCGGCGAGACCCAGTACTTC CASSLVRQGGETQYF
TRBD2 TRBJ2-1 many TRBV29-1 TGCAGCGTGACCGGGACTAGCGGGAGTCGCTACAATGAGCAGTTCTTC CSVTGTSGSRYNEQFF
NA TRBJ1-2 few TRBV2 TGTGCCAGCAGGGATGACGGCTATGGCTACACCTTC CASRDDGYGYTF
TRBD2 TRBJ2-1 NA TRBV2 TGTGCTACCCAGGGGAGCGGGAGGAGAAATGAGCAGTTCTTC CATQGSGRRNEQFF
TRBD2 TRBJ2-7 few TRBV24-1 TGTGCCACCAGTGATTTCGCGGGGGGCGAGCAGTACTTC CATSDFAGGEQYF
TRBD1 TRBJ1-1 many TRBV29-1 TGCAGCGTGTGGCCGCTCTCCGGGACAGGGGTCGGCACTGAAGCTTTCTTT CSVWPLSGTGVGTEAFF
TRBD1 TRBJ1-4 NA TRBV5-1 TGCGCCAGCAGCGCGGACAGGGGGACTGAAAAACTGTTTTTT CASSADRGTEKLFF
NA TRBJ2-7 few TRBV5-6 TGTGCCAGCAGTCGGGACATTGACGGAGAGCAGTACTTC CASSRDIDGEQYF
NA TRBJ1-4 NA TRBV20-1 TGCAGTGCTAGAGATAAGGCAACTAATGAAAAACTGTTTTTT CSARDKATNEKLFF
NA TRBJ2-7 NA TRBV2 TGTGCCAGCATGGGCGGGGCGGACGAGCAGTACTTC CASMGGADEQYF
TRBD1 TRBJ1-1 few TRBV28 TGTGCCAGCAGTTTCCCGGGACAGGGGACTGAAGCTTTCTTT CASSFPGQGTEAFF
NA TRBJ2-2 NA TRBV12-3/TRBV12-4 TGTGCCAGCAGTTTCGAGGTTCTCATCGGGGAGCTGTTTTTT CASSFEVLIGELFF
TRBD1 TRBJ2-7 many TRBV12-5 TGTGCTAGTGGCCAGGGGGAATTTTACGAGCAGTACTTC CASGQGEFYEQYF
TRBD2 TRBJ2-1 many TRBV2 TGTGCCAGCAGTGAACTCTCGGGGGGGCCCCTTAAGGGTGAGCAGTTCTTC CASSELSGGPLKGEQFF
NA TRBJ1-1 few TRBV27 TGTGCCAGCAGTTTACGCCGTAGCACTGAAGCTTTCTTT CASSLRRSTEAFF
NA TRBJ2-3 many TRBV29-1 TGCAGCGTAAGACAAGTCACAGATGGTACGCAGTATTTT CSVRQVTDGTQYF
TRBD2 TRBJ2-5 many TRBV3-1 TGTGCCAGCAGCCAAGGAAGGTCGGGGGGACCTCGGGAGACCCAGTACTTC CASSQGRSGGPRETQYF
TRBD1 TRBJ1-2 many TRBV6-6 TGTGCCAGCAGTTCCGGGACAGGGTTTGGCTACACCTTC CASSSGTGFGYTF
NA TRBJ2-5 few TRBV7-6 TGTGCCAGCAGCCCGCGGGACCGAGTCTTAGGGATGGTGTACTTC CASSPRDRVLGMVYF
TRBD2 TRBJ2-5 NA TRBV29-1 TGCAGCGTTGCGCCTAGCGGCAGCCAAGAGACCCAGTACTTC CSVAPSGSQETQYF
NA TRBJ2-3 many TRBV11-3 TGTGCCAGCAGCAACGGACAAGATACGCAGTATTTT CASSNGQDTQYF
TRBD2 TRBJ2-3 many TRBV19 TGTGCCAGTAGTGTCGCGATAGCGGGGCTTAGCACAGATACGCAGTATTTT CASSVAIAGLSTDTQYF
NA TRBJ2-2 many TRBV20-1 TGCAGTGCTCCATCACGGGGGAACACCGGGGAGCTGTTTTTT CSAPSRGNTGELFF
NA TRBJ2-1 few TRBV12-3/TRBV12-4 TGTGCCAGCACCAGGGGTCCTAATGAGCAGTTCTTC CASTRGPNEQFF
TRBD1 TRBJ1-1 many TRBV18 TGTGCCAGCTCCTTAGGGGGCGACACTGAAGCTTTCTTT CASSLGGDTEAFF
TRBD1 TRBJ2-7 few TRBV20-1 TGCAGTGCCCCAGACAGGGGGGGAAAGAACGAGCAGTACTTC CSAPDRGGKNEQYF
NA TRBJ1-5 many TRBV12-3/TRBV12-4 TGTGCCAGCAGTTTAACCGGTAGCAATCAGCCCCAGCATTTT CASSLTGSNQPQHF
TRBD1 TRBJ2-7 NA TRBV11-3 TGTGCCAGCAGCTTCGGACAGGGGAGGGACGAGCAGTACTTC CASSFGQGRDEQYF
NA TRBJ2-5 many TRBV4-2 TGTGCCAGCAGCCAGTCCGTTAAGTTAGGGGGAGGGCTGGCGACCCAGTACTTC CASSQSVKLGGGLATQYF
NA TRBJ2-3 NA TRBV27 TGTGCCAGCAGTCCCGAACCGATGGGAGATACGCAGTATTTT CASSPEPMGDTQYF
NA TRBJ2-1 few TRBV3-1 TGTGCCAGCAGCCCTAGTTGGGGGCCGCTTGAGCAGTTCTTC CASSPSWGPLEQFF
NA TRBJ1-4 few TRBV20-1 TGCAGTGCTAGATCCAAGCCGGGACCAAGAAATGAAAAACTGTTTTTT CSARSKPGPRNEKLFF
NA TRBJ2-7 many TRBV6-6 TGTGCCAGCAGTATGCCCCTCGGGCGGATCGTGGGGGAGCAGTACTTC CASSMPLGRIVGEQYF
TRBD1 TRBJ1-3 many TRBV12-3/TRBV12-4 TGTGCCAGCAGAAAGACAGGGCTATACACCATATATTTT CASRKTGLYTIYF
NA TRBJ1-1 many TRBV6-5 TGTGCCAGCAGTTACCTAGGGGCACCCTCGGAAGCTTTCTTT CASSYLGAPSEAFF
NA TRBJ2-1 NA TRBV7-9 TGTGCCAGCAGCTTAGCGTTGGGGGAGACCTACAATGAGCAGTTCTTC CASSLALGETYNEQFF
NA TRBJ1-4 many TRBV7-2 TGTGCCAGCAGCCCAAATCAGCCAGCTGAAAAACTGTTTTTT CASSPNQPAEKLFF
TRBD1 TRBJ1-2 few TRBV2 TGTGCCAGCAGTGGAACCGGGACAGGGGGAGCTATTAACTATGGCTACACCTTC CASSGTGTGGAINYGYTF
TRBD2 TRBJ2-5 NA TRBV5-1 TGCGCCAGCAGCTTGGCCGGCGGGGGGACCCAGTACTTC CASSLAGGGTQYF
NA TRBJ2-1 many TRBV12-3/TRBV12-4 TGTGCCAGCAGTTGGGGCAATGAGCAGTTCTTC CASSWGNEQFF
NA TRBJ1-6 few TRBV2 TGTGCCAGCAGCGGGTCACCTAATTCACCCCTCCACTTT CASSGSPNSPLHF
NA TRBJ1-2 NA TRBV12-3/TRBV12-4 TGTGCCAGCACCTCCGGTGGGGCGCGTTGGCGTGGCTACACCTTC CASTSGGARWRGYTF
NA TRBJ2-3 NA TRBV29-1 TGCAGCGTTGGGCACACAGATACGCAGTATTTT CSVGHTDTQYF
NA TRBJ1-2 few TRBV4-1 TGCGCCAGCAGCCAAAGTCTGTGGGGCTATGGCTACACCTTC CASSQSLWGYGYTF
TRBD2 TRBJ2-3 many TRBV7-2 TGTGCCAGCAGCTTAGGAAGCGGGAGGGGGTCAGATACGCAGTATTTT CASSLGSGRGSDTQYF
NA TRBJ2-4 NA TRBV6-1 TGTGCCAGCAGTGTAACCGGGACACAAAACATTCAGTACTTC CASSVTGTQNIQYF
TRBD1 TRBJ1-1 many TRBV18 TGTGCCAGCTCACTAGGACAGGGTTTCACTGAAGCTTTT CASSLGQGFTEAF
TRBD2 TRBJ2-1 many TRBV5-4 TGTGCCAGCAGCCCCCGACTAGCGGGGGAGAATGAGCAGTTCTTC CASSPRLAGENEQFF
NA TRBJ2-5 few TRBV3-1 TGTGCCAGCAGCCAAGATTGGACTCGGACCCAGTACTTC CASSQDWTRTQYF
NA TRBJ2-5 few TRBV20-1 TGCAGTGCTAGGCTGTTGGACTCCTCTGGGACCCAGTACTTC CSARLLDSSGTQYF
NA TRBJ1-6 many TRBV27 TGTGCCAGCACCTCAAGCTACAGGCCTGATGTGTCCCTCCACTTT CASTSSYRPDVSLHF
NA TRBJ1-4 many TRBV7-2 TGTGCCAGCAGCGCGAGGACAGAAAAACTGTTTTTT CASSARTEKLFF